This T cell receptor beta chain was retrieved from a study of response to subunit inactivated influenza vaccine. Study results and caveats: Each seasonal flu vaccination may recruit only limited new T cells, authors suggested.

TCRdb used MiXCR to reprocess the RT-PCR reads, holding one entry per CDR3 protein. The repertoire holds 500,000 to 600,000 distinct CDR3 sequences, with around 15% as singletons. The CDR3 covers 14 residues. V lost 0 bases and J lost 4; bases outside the gene matches: 3. Germline V CDR1 and CDR2: SGHKS, YYEKEE (reference sequence). In regard to this clonotype: Its target is not known.

Sequenced here: PBMCs from blood, sampled 11 to 12 days after vaccination. This chain uses TRBV5-5 with TRBJ2-5; 7 positions match TRBD1. This TCR was sampled from a man aged 50-59 years who received an inactivated influenza vaccine. The CDR3 loop is CASSLEQGRETQYF. The CDR3 DNA reads as TGTGCCAGCAGCTTGGAACAGGGGCGAGAGACCCAGTACTTC.